These T cell receptor beta chains were read from a single sample in a study of response to subunit inactivated influenza vaccine. One entry per CDR3 protein, called by TCRdb with MiXCR from the RT-PCR reads. The sample records roughly 710,000 distinct CDR3 sequences, 12% to 15% being singletons. The material was PBMCs from blood, obtained approximately 15 days before vaccination. These receptors all come from a man aged 45-65 years who received an inactivated influenza vaccine. CDR3s include the opening cysteine and the closing phenylalanine or tryptophan. D genes are given only for firm matches. The size field is filled for only some rows; it gives once, few, many or a size class.

V gene	J gene	D gene	clone size	CDR3 protein	CDR3 DNA
TRBV20-1	TRBJ2-5	-	-	CSARVAAEETQYF	TGCAGTGCTAGAGTCGCCGCGGAGGAGACCCAGTACTTC
TRBV20-1	TRBJ2-5	-	-	CSALALAPPETQYF	TGCAGTGCTCTTGCACTAGCCCCGCCGGAGACCCAGTACTTC
TRBV6-2/TRBV6-3	TRBJ2-1	-	few	CASSSHGQYPTQFF	TGTGCCAGCAGTTCCCACGGACAGTATCCCACGCAGTTCTTC
TRBV5-1	TRBJ2-7	-	-	CASSPDVSYEQYF	TGCGCCAGCAGCCCGGACGTCTCCTACGAGCAGTACTTC
TRBV7-9	TRBJ2-1	-	few	CASTPTPGNEQFF	TGTGCCAGCACCCCCACCCCGGGCAATGAGCAGTTCTTC
TRBV3-1	TRBJ2-1	-	few	CASSQGAGTGNEQFF	TGTGCCAGCAGCCAAGGAGCTGGAACTGGCAATGAGCAGTTCTTC
TRBV29-1	TRBJ1-2	-	many	CSVGFPRAGYTF	TGCAGCGTTGGGTTTCCCAGGGCTGGCTACACCTTC
TRBV28	TRBJ2-7	-	-	CASRPGLSIYEQYF	TGTGCCAGCAGGCCGGGCCTGAGCATCTACGAGCAGTACTTC
TRBV12-3/TRBV12-4	TRBJ1-6	-	once	CASSFSGTYNSPLHF	TGTGCCAGCAGTTTCTCGGGTACCTATAATTCACCCCTCCACTTT
TRBV6-4	TRBJ2-1	-	few	CASRRDSGNNEQFF	TGTGCCAGCCGGAGGGACAGTGGGAACAATGAGCAGTTCTTC
TRBV7-8	TRBJ2-1	TRBD1	-	CASSLVSRDRGNEQFF	TGTGCCAGCAGCTTAGTATCCCGGGACAGGGGTAATGAGCAGTTCTTC
TRBV4-2	TRBJ2-7	-	-	CASSQDFGYSYEQYF	TGTGCCAGCAGCCAAGACTTCGGCTACTCCTACGAGCAGTACTTC
TRBV20-1	TRBJ1-5	TRBD1	-	CSASRGGLGNQPQHF	TGCAGTGCTAGCAGGGGGGGCTTAGGCAATCAGCCCCAGCATTTT
TRBV5-1	TRBJ2-4	TRBD1	-	CASSPQDQTGRYHIQYF	TGCGCCAGCAGCCCCCAGGACCAGACAGGGCGGTATCACATTCAGTACTTC
TRBV20-1	TRBJ2-5	-	few	CSAWTNQETQYF	TGCAGTGCTTGGACTAACCAAGAGACCCAGTACTTC
TRBV20-1	TRBJ1-4	TRBD1	few	CSAKTGGHEKLFF	TGCAGTGCTAAGACAGGGGGCCATGAAAAACTGTTTTTT
TRBV7-9	TRBJ2-1	-	-	CASSLGGAGNEQFF	TGTGCCAGCAGCTTAGGAGGGGCCGGTAATGAGCAGTTCTTC
TRBV2	TRBJ1-1	-	many	CASSEVTARNTEAFF	TGTGCCAGCAGTGAAGTGACAGCTAGGAACACTGAAGCTTTCTTT
TRBV6-1	TRBJ2-5	-	many	CASREQETQYF	TGTGCCAGCAGAGAGCAAGAGACCCAGTACTTC
TRBV5-1	TRBJ2-1	-	few	CASSLAGTRAYNEQFF	TGCGCCAGCAGCTTGGCCGGGACAAGGGCCTACAATGAGCAGTTCTTC
TRBV7-7	TRBJ2-2	-	few	CASSLDSTNTGELFF	TGTGCTAGCAGCTTAGATAGTACGAACACCGGGGAGCTGTTTTTT
TRBV7-3	TRBJ2-3	-	-	CASSIATVSTDTQYF	TGTGCCAGCAGCATCGCGACAGTTAGCACAGATACGCAGTATTTT
TRBV29-1	TRBJ2-5	-	-	CSAGRHQETQYF	TGCAGCGCTGGACGGCACCAAGAGACCCAGTACTTC
TRBV20-1	TRBJ1-6	TRBD1	few	CSARSTHRGYNSPLHF	TGCAGTGCTAGATCAACTCACAGGGGATATAATTCACCCCTCCACTTT
TRBV20-1	TRBJ2-2	-	few	CSAQRVGVNTGELFF	TGCAGTGCCCAGCGTGTTGGGGTAAACACCGGGGAGCTGTTTTTT
TRBV11-2	TRBJ2-7	-	few	CASSPRGGLSYEQYF	TGTGCCAGCAGCCCGAGAGGAGGATTATCCTACGAGCAGTACTTC
TRBV11-2	TRBJ2-1	-	-	CASSSHRYNEQFF	TGTGCCAGCAGCTCCCACAGGTACAATGAGCAGTTCTTC
TRBV18	TRBJ2-7	-	few	CASSHSPLSYEQYF	TGTGCCAGCTCGCACTCTCCACTCAGCTACGAGCAGTACTTC
TRBV28	TRBJ2-1	TRBD1	few	CASSRPGQGANRKQFF	TGTGCCAGCAGTCGCCCGGGACAGGGGGCGAATAGGAAGCAGTTCTTC
TRBV10-3	TRBJ1-2	-	-	CAISERVEAGYTF	TGTGCCATCAGTGAGCGGGTTGAGGCTGGCTACACCTTC
TRBV5-1	TRBJ2-7	-	-	CASSDPGIIYEQYF	TGCGCCAGCAGCGACCCGGGAATAATCTACGAGCAGTACTTC
TRBV12-3/TRBV12-4	TRBJ2-2	TRBD2	few	CASSVRAGGTGELFF	TGTGCCAGCAGTGTCCGAGCGGGGGGAACCGGGGAGCTGTTTTTT
TRBV6-2/TRBV6-3	TRBJ2-1	-	few	CASSYGRLNEQFF	TGTGCCAGCAGTTACGGGCGCCTCAATGAGCAGTTCTTC
TRBV20-1	TRBJ2-1	TRBD2	many	CSARELAGGPYNEQFF	TGCAGTGCTAGAGAGTTAGCGGGAGGGCCCTACAATGAGCAGTTCTTC
TRBV4-3	TRBJ2-7	TRBD2	few	CASSQSLAGGSDEQYF	TGCGCCAGCAGCCAATCTCTAGCGGGAGGCTCGGACGAGCAGTACTTC
TRBV24-1	TRBJ2-2	TRBD1	-	CATSDPRQGDTGELFF	TGTGCCACCAGTGACCCTCGACAGGGGGACACCGGGGAGCTGTTTTTT
TRBV12-3/TRBV12-4	TRBJ1-2	-	many	CASSLPGGYGYTF	TGTGCCAGCAGTTTGCCCGGAGGCTATGGCTACACCTTC
TRBV5-1	TRBJ2-2	-	-	CASSLAKMGAGELFF	TGCGCCAGCAGCTTGGCCAAGATGGGCGCCGGGGAGCTGTTTTTT
TRBV9	TRBJ1-1	-	many	CASSVTTGAGGNTEAFF	TGTGCCAGCAGCGTGACGACAGGAGCCGGAGGGAACACTGAAGCTTTCTTT
TRBV4-1	TRBJ2-1	TRBD1	-	CASSQDLDRGPYNEQFF	TGCGCCAGCAGCCAAGATCTAGACAGGGGGCCCTACAATGAGCAGTTCTTC
TRBV5-1	TRBJ2-7	TRBD2	many	CASSYGTSNYEQYF	TGCGCCAGCAGCTACGGGACTAGCAACTACGAGCAGTACTTC
TRBV10-2	TRBJ2-3	-	many	CASRATGYSTDTQYF	TGCGCCAGCAGGGCTACAGGGTATAGCACAGATACGCAGTATTTT
TRBV7-8	TRBJ2-1	-	many	CASSYGGGGYYNEQFF	TGTGCCAGCAGCTACGGAGGGGGTGGATACTACAATGAGCAGTTCTTC